The source of this T cell receptor (beta chain) is a study of lymphopenia after photon versus proton radiotherapy. Study-level points and caveats: A bigger post-nadir fall in TCR diversity correlated inversely with survival time in deceased patients. Better survival with proton therapy was suggested as possible, not demonstrated. Post-nadir diversity loss with photons came from oligoclonal expansion, particularly CD8+ Temra cells. Relative stability marked proton patients; photon patients lost diversity and naive cells.

CDR3 length equals 14 residues. J gave up 4 bases and V 0 bases, and 3 bases lay outside the gene matches. Germline V CDR1 and CDR2: SGHDT, YYEEEE. Libraries were prepared by immunoSEQ multiplex PCR; TCRdb keeps only in-frame clonotypes and omits some of them. The sample lists some 42,000 clones; approximately 80% were seen once. This clone was counted a single time. Antigen unknown. The receptor comes from a woman in her 70s with pancreatic cancer. The input for sequencing was peripheral blood, taken from a patient treated with proton-based radiotherapy. The J gene is TRBJ1-2, the V gene TRBV5-6; the match to TRBD1 covers 7 bases. The CDR3 nucleotides are TGTGCCAGCAGCTTGGGACAGGGATTCTATGGCTACACCTTC. It translates to CASSLGQGFYGYTF. The complete variable domain, with remaining parts taken from reference TRBV5-6 and TRBJ1-2, reads DAGVTQSPTHLIKTRGQQVTLRCSPKSGHDTVSWYQQALGQGPQFIFQYYEEEERQRGNFPDRFSGHQFPNYSSELNVNALLLGDSALYLCASSLGQGFYGYTFGSGTRLTVV.